This T cell receptor beta chain was found in a study of T-cell reconstitution after alpha-beta-depleted transplantation in children. Overall study results and limits: The origin of high day-60 TCRbeta diversity in some patients lay in surviving recipient T cells and thymic progenitors. At around two months after transplant, the alpha-beta T cells were reportedly derived from several hundred expanded clones that came from non-depleted graft cells. Hyperexpanded clones declined; after one year, newly produced T cells mostly supplied diversity.

This sample's TCRbeta library carried unique molecular identifier barcodes. Each CDR3 protein gets one entry after TCRdb re-called the PCR reads with MiXCR. Of 500,000 to 600,000 distinct CDR3 sequences listed, more than 20% were seen once; the top ten hold 30% to 40%. Germline CDR1 and CDR2: SGHRS and YFSETQ. CDR3 length: 13 residues. The V end lost 5 bases, the J end lost 2 bases, and 10 bases lay between the germline ends. Details on this clonotype: Its target is unknown.

The TCR sequence derives from a boy under two years old with Wiskott-Aldrich syndrome, due to receive a stem cell transplant. The sample consisted of PBMCs, taken before TCRalphabeta/CD19-depleted stem cell transplant. This rearrangement joins TRBV5-1 to TRBJ1-2; possibly TRBD1 for D (5 bases). Here the CDR3 reads CASSGDANYGYTF. CDR3 DNA sequence: TGCGCCAGCAGTGGGGACGCAAACTATGGCTACACCTTC.